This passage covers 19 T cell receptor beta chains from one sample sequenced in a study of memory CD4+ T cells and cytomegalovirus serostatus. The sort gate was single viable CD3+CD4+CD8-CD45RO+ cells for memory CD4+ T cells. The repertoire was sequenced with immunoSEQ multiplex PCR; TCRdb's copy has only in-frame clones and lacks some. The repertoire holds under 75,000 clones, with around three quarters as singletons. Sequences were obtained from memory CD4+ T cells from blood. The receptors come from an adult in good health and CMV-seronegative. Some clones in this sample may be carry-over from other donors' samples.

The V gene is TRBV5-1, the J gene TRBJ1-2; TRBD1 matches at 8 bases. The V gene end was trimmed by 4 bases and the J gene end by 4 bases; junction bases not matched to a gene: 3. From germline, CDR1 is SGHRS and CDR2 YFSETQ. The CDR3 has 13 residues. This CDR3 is CASSPGQVYGYTF. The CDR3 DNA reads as TGCGCCAGCAGCCCGGGACAGGTCTATGGCTACACCTTC.

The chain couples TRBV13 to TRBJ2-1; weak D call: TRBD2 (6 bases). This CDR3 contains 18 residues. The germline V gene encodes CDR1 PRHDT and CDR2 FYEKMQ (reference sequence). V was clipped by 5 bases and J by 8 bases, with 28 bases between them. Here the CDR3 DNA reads TGTGCCAGCAGCCTCAGCGATGGCGGGACCCGCTCTTCGGATGAGCAGTTCTTC. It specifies CASSLSDGGTRSSDEQFF.

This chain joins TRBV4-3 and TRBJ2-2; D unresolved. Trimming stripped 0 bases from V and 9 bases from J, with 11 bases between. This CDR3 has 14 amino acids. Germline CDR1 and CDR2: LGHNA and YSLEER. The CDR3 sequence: CASSQDDGFRELFF. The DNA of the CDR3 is TGCGCCAGCAGCCAAGACGACGGTTTCAGGGAGCTGTTTTTT.

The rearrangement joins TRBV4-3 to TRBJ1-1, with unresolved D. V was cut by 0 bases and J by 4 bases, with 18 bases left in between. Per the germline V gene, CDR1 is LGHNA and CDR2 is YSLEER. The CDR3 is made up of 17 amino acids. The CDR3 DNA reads TGCGCCAGCAGCCAAGATGTCGCACGGAGGGTAAGCACTGAAGCTTTCTTT. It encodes CASSQDVARRVSTEAFF.

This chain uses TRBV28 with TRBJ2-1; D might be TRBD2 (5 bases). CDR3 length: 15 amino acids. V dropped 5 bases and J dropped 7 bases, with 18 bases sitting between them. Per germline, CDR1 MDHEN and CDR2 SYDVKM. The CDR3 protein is CASSGGSGVRNEQFF. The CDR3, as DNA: TGTGCCAGCAGTGGAGGCAGTGGGGTCAGGAATGAGCAGTTCTTC.

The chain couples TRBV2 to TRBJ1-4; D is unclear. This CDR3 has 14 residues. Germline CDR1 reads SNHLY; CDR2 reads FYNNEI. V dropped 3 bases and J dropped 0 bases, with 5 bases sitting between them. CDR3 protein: CASSDGSTNEKLFF. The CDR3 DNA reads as TGTGCCAGCAGTGATGGGTCAACTAATGAAAAACTGTTTTTT.

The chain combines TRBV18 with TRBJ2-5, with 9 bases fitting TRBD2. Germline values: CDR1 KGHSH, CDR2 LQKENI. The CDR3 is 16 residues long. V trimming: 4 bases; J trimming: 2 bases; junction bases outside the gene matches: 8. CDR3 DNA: TGTGCCAGCTCACGACCGGGACTAGCTACACAAGAGACCCAGTACTTC. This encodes CASSRPGLATQETQYF.

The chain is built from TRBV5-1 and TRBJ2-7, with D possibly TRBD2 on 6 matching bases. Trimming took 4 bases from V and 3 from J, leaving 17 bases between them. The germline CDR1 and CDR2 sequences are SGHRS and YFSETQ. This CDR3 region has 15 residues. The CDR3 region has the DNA TGCGCCAGCAGCGTAACCGTAGGAGCGGGCTACGAGCAGTACTTC. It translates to CASSVTVGAGYEQYF.

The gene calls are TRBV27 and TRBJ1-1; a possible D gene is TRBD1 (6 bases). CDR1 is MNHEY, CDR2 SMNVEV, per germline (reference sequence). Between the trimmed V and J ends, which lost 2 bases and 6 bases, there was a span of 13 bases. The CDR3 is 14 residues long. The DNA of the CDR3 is TGTGCCAGCAGTTTACTCGGTGGGGGCGCTGAAGCTTTCTTT. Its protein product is CASSLLGGGAEAFF.

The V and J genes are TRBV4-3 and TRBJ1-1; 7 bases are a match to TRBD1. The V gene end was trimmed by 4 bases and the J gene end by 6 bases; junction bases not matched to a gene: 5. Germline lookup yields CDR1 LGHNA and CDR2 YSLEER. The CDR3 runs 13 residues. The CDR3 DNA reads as TGCGCCAGCAGCCGACAGGGTGGGTCTGAAGCTTTCTTT. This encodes CASSRQGGSEAFF.

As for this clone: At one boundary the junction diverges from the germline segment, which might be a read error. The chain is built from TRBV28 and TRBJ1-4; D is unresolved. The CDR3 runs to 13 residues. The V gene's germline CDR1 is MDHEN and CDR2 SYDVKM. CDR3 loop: CANSRGTNEKLFF. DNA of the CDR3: TGCGCGAATTCACGGGGAACTAATGAAAAACTGTTTTTT.

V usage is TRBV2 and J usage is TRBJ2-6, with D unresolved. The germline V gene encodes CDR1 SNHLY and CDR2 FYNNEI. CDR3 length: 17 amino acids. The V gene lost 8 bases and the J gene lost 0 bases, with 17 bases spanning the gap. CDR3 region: CASRLPRAPSGANVLTF. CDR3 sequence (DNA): TGTGCCAGCCGACTCCCCCGGGCCCCCTCTGGGGCCAACGTCCTGACTTTC.

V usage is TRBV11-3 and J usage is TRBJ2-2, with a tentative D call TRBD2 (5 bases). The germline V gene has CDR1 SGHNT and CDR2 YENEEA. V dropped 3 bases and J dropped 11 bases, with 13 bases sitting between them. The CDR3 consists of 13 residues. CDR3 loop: CASSFTYEGELFF. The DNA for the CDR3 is TGTGCCAGCAGCTTTACCTACGAGGGAGAGCTGTTTTTT.

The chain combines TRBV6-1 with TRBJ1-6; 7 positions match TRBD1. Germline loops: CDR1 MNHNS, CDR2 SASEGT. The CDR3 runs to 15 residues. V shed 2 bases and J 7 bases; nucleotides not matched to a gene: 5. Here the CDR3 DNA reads TGTGCCAGCAGTGAACTTCAGGGGGTGAATTCACCCCTCCACTTT. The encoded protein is CASSELQGVNSPLHF.

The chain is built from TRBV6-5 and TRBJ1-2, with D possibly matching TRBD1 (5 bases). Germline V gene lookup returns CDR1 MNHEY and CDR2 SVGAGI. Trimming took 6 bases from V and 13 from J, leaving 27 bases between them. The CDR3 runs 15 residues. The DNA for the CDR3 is TGTGCCAGCAGGGCGACCGGGACTGGGAACTTTCTCTTCACCTTC. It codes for CASRATGTGNFLFTF.

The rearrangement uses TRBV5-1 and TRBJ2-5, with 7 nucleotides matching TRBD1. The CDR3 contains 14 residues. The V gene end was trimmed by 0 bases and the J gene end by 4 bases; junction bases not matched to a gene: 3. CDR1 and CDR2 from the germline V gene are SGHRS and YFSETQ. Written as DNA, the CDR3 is TGCGCCAGCAGCTTGGCAACAGGGGTAGAGACCCAGTACTTC. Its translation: CASSLATGVETQYF.

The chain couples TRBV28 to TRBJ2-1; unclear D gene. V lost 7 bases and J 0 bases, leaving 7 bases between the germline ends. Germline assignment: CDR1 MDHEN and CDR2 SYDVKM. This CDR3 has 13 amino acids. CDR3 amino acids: CASTSGSYNEQFF. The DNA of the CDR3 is TGTGCCAGCACCAGTGGCTCCTACAATGAGCAGTTCTTC.

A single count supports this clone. The CDR3 DNA reads TGTGCCAGCAGCCTCACGCTCAAGCGGGACCTCTCCTACGAGCAGTACTTC. Amino acid sequence: CASSLTLKRDLSYEQYF. This chain links TRBV7-6 with TRBJ2-7; 7 positions match TRBD2. Germline lookup yields CDR1 SGHVS and CDR2 FNYEAQ. V was clipped by 5 bases and J by 0 bases; unmatched bases: 13. The CDR3 consists of 17 residues.

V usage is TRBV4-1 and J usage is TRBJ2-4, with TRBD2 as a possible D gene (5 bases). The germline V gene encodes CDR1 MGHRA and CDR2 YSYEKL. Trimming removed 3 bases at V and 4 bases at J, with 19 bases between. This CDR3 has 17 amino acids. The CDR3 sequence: CASSHLWSSGQKNIQYF. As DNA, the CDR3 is TGCGCCAGCAGCCACCTGTGGTCGAGCGGTCAGAAAAACATTCAGTACTTC.